The TCR beta chain described here comes from a study of T cell changes during pregnancy in multiple sclerosis. The CDR3 runs to 13 residues. The germline V gene encodes CDR1 SGHNT and CDR2 YYREEE (reference sequence). Between the trimmed V and J ends, which lost 1 base and 10 bases, there was a span of 12 bases. The assay was immunoSEQ multiplex PCR, and TCRdb's table has in-frame clones only and misses some. In the table there are around 39,000 clones, about nine tenths of which are singletons. This material consisted of CD4+ T cells from peripheral blood mononuclear cells, taken before pregnancy. This receptor was identified in a female donor with multiple sclerosis, enrolled in a pregnancy study. The chain joins TRBV5-4 to TRBJ1-3; TRBD1 might be the D (6 bases). CDR3 region: CASSLTGIPTIYF. The CDR3 DNA reads TGTGCCAGCAGCTTGACAGGGATCCCGACCATATATTTT.